This T cell receptor (beta chain) was identified in a study of cytomegalovirus exposure and HLA in healthy donors. Study-level results: Sequencing likely produced, as an artifact, a cluster of highly shared sequence variants.

Comment on this clone: As yet, its antigen is unknown. The sample carries other DNA sequences with the same CDR3.

PCR employed 60 Vbeta and 13 Jbeta primers. Sequencing was performed with immunoSEQ multiplex PCR; in TCRdb, only in-frame clones are kept and a portion is missing. Here the sample spans approximately 140,000 clones, around 80% being singletons. The CDR3 sequence is 15 residues long. With V trimmed by 2 bases and J by 4 bases, 6 bases remained unmatched. Germline CDR1 and CDR2: SGHTA and FQGNSA. V is TRBV7-2 and J is TRBJ1-2; 8 bases agree with TRBD1. This sequence was found in a middle-aged man in good health and CMV-seropositive. Sequencing was carried out using PBMCs. Written as DNA, the CDR3 is TGTGCCAGCAGCTTAACTGGACAGGGTGGCTATGGCTACACCTTC. The encoded protein is CASSLTGQGGYGYTF.